What follows describes a single T cell receptor (beta chain). In TCRdb, the 5' RACE reads were re-called with MiXCR into one record per CDR3 protein. This table has 100,000 to 140,000 distinct CDR3 sequences, over 8.5% appearing once. These data belong to a study of early T cells in non-severe SARS-CoV-2 infection. V shed 1 base and J shed 0 bases, with 1 base lying between them. CDR1 is MGHRA and CDR2 is YSYEKL in the germline V gene. The CDR3 sequence is 13 residues long. The sequence came from an adult who was a healthcare worker with PCR-confirmed SARS-CoV-2 infection or an uninfected control (not recorded which). The chain links TRBV4-1 to TRBJ2-4; D is ambiguous. Specimen: whole blood. CDR3 protein: CASSQVAKNIQYF. CDR3 nucleotide sequence: TGCGCCAGCAGCCAAGTAGCCAAAAACATTCAGTACTTC.